This T cell receptor beta chain is drawn from a study of Ad26.COV2.S vaccination and SARS-CoV-2 variants. Study results and caveats: Non-spike TCR breadth was similar in vaccine and placebo recipients.

Worth noting for this clone: What it binds is unknown.

The CDR3 runs 17 residues. CDR1 LGHDT and CDR2 YNNKEL come from the germline V gene (reference sequence). Deletions cut 1 base from V and 5 bases from J, with 17 bases between. The sample's treatment: 15 to 20 received Ad26.COV2.S at low or high dose, single or two shots; about five received placebo; per-sample allocation not given. Sampling was performed 63 days after the first vaccine or placebo injection. This adult donor, from Boston, was 18-55 years old. An Ad26 vector was used to express Wuhan-strain SARS-CoV-2 spike as the vaccine. Only in-frame clones appear in the TCRdb table, and some are missing; sequencing was by immunoSEQ multiplex PCR. Here the sample spans 350,000 to 500,000 clones, 89% being singletons.

This sequence was found in a person aged 18-65 years who received the Ad26.COV2.S COVID-19 vaccine or a placebo. The sample consisted of peripheral blood, taken in a trial of Ad26.COV2.S vaccine versus placebo. The chain joins TRBV3-1 (or the pseudogene TRBV3-2) to TRBJ2-2; a possible D gene is TRBD2 (6 bases). This chain's CDR3 is CASSQGGLIGGTGELFF. The CDR3 DNA reads TGTGCCAGCAGCCAAGGCGGACTCATCGGGGGAACCGGGGAGCTGTTTTTT.